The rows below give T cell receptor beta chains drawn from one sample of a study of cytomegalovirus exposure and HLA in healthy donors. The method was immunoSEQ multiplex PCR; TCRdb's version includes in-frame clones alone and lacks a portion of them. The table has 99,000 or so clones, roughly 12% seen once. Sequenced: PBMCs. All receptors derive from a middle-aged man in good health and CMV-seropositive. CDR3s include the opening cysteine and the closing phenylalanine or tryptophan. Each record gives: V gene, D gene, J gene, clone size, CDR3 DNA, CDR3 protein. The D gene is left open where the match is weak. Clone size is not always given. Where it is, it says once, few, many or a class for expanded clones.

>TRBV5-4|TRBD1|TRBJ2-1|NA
TGTGCCAGCAGCCGGACAGGGCCTTACAATGAGCAGTTCTTC
CASSRTGPYNEQFF
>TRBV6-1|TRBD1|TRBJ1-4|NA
TGTGCCAGCAGTGAAGGGACAGGGGCAACTAATGAAAAACTGTTTTTT
CASSEGTGATNEKLFF
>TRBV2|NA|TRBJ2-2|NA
TGTGCCAGCAGTGAAGCGGGCCTCTTAAACACCGGGGAGCTGTTTTTT
CASSEAGLLNTGELFF
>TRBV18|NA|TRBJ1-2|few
TGTGCCAGCTCACCACCGTCGGGGCAGGGGTATGATGGCTACACCTTC
CASSPPSGQGYDGYTF
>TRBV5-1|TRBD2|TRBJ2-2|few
TGCGCCAGCAGCCGTTCCGGGACTAGCGGGAGGATTAACACCGGGGAGCTGTTTTTT
CASSRSGTSGRINTGELFF
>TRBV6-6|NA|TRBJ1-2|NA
TGTGCCAGCAGCTCGGGGGACTATGGCTACACCTTC
CASSSGDYGYTF
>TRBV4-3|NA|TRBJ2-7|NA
TGCGCCAGCAGCCAAGTAGTCGGGAGCCCCTACGAGCAGTACTTC
CASSQVVGSPYEQYF
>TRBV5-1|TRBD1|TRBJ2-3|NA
TGCGCCAGCAGCCTGCGGGACAGGGGGACCACAGATACGCAGTATTTT
CASSLRDRGTTDTQYF
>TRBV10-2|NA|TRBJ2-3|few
TGCGCCAGCAGTGAAATCGGGTCTAGCACAGATACGCAGTATTTT
CASSEIGSSTDTQYF
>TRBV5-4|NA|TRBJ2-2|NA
TGTGCCAGCAGCTTAGCGCAGAACACCGGGGAGCTGTTTTTT
CASSLAQNTGELFF
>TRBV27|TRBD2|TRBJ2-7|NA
TGTGCCAGCAGTTTGGGGACTAGCGGGAGGGAAAAGCAGTACTTC
CASSLGTSGREKQYF
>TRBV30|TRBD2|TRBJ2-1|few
TGTGCCTGGAGTGGGATCCGGTGGGCTAGCGGGCCTAAACGCTCCTACAATGAGCAGTTCTTC
CAWSGIRWASGPKRSYNEQFF
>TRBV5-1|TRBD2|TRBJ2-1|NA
TGCGCCAGCAGCTTACCGGGACTAGCGGGAGGGCCTCGCTCCTACAATGAGCAGTTCTTC
CASSLPGLAGGPRSYNEQFF
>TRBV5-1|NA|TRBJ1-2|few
TGCGCCAGCAGCTTGGGTGACAATAACTATGGCTACACCTTC
CASSLGDNNYGYTF
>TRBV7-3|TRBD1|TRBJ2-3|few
TGTGCCAGCAGCGCTGGGACAGCCGACACAGATACGCAGTATTTT
CASSAGTADTDTQYF
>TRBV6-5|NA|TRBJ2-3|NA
TGTGCCAGCGGGGATCCGGGGAAGATCACAGATACGCAGTATTTT
CASGDPGKITDTQYF
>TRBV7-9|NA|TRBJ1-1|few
TGTGCCAGCAGTCGACAGGATTCGGACACTGAAGCTTTCTTT
CASSRQDSDTEAFF
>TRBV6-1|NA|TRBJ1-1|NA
TGTGCCAGCAGTGAACCCCCCCGTGAAGCTTTCTTT
CASSEPPREAFF
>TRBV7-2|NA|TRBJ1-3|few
TGTGCCAGCAGCGAGACATATTTCTCTGGAAACACCATATATTTT
CASSETYFSGNTIYF
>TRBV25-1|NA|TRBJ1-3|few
TGTGCCAGTACTGGACAGCCCGACTCTGGAAACACCATATATTTT
CASTGQPDSGNTIYF
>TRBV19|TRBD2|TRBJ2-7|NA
TGTGCCAGTAGTACAGCAGCGGGAGGACTTTACGAGCAGTACTTC
CASSTAAGGLYEQYF
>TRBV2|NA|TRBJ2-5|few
TGTGCCAGCAGTGTGGTCAGGACCCAGTACTTC
CASSVVRTQYF
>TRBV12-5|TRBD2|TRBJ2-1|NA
TGTGCTAGTGGTTTGGTACAGGGGACTAGCGGTTACAATGAGCAGTTCTTC
CASGLVQGTSGYNEQFF
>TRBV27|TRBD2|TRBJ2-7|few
TGTGCCAGCGGACCGCTAGCGGGCCCTTACGAGCAGTACTTC
CASGPLAGPYEQYF
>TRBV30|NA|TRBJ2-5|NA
TGTGCCTGGAGTAAGTACTCACCGAAAGAGACCCAGTACTTC
CAWSKYSPKETQYF
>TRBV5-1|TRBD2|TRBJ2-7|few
TGCGCCAGCAGCTTGGGGTTCGGGAGCGGGGACGAGCAGTACTTC
CASSLGFGSGDEQYF
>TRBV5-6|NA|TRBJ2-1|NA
TGTGCCAGCAGCTTGGTGAGGCGGGGCTCCTACAATGAGCAGTTCTTC
CASSLVRRGSYNEQFF
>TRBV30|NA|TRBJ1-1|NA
TGTGCCTGGAGTGTACGTATAAGGAGGAACACTGAAGCTTTCTTT
CAWSVRIRRNTEAFF
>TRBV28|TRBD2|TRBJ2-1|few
TGTGCCAGCAGTCCTGGGACTAGCGGGATCTACAATGAGCAGTTCTTC
CASSPGTSGIYNEQFF
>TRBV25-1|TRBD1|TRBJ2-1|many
TGTGCCAGCAGTGCCGACAGGGCGTTCTACAATGAGCAGTTCTTC
CASSADRAFYNEQFF
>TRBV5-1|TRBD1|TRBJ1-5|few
TGCGCCAGCAGCTTGGGGGTAACAGGGGGTGCCAATCAGCCCCAGCATTTT
CASSLGVTGGANQPQHF
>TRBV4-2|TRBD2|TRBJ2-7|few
TGTGCCAGCAGCCAAGAGGGTAGCGGGGGGCACTACGAGCAGTACTTC
CASSQEGSGGHYEQYF
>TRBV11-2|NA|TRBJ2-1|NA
TGTGCCAGCAGCCGGAATGAGCAGTTCTTC
CASSRNEQFF
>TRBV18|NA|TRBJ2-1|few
TGTGCCAGCTCACCACAGAGGAGGGGCAGGTTAGAGCAGTTCTTC
CASSPQRRGRLEQFF
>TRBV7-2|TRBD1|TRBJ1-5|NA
TGTGCCAGCAGCTTAGCGCCGGTCAGGGGGCAGCCCCAGCATTTT
CASSLAPVRGQPQHF
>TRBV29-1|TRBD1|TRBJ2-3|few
TGCAGCGGTGCAGGACAGGGGGCGAGGCCAGATACGCAGTATTTT
CSGAGQGARPDTQYF
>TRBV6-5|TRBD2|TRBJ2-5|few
TGTGCCAGCACCCTTAGCGGGAACCAAGAGACCCAGTACTTC
CASTLSGNQETQYF
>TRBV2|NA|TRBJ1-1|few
TGTGCCAGCAGTGAAGAAAAGGACAGCGGACCTTTCTTT
CASSEEKDSGPFF
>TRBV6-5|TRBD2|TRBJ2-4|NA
TGTGCCAGCAGTTCCTTGACTAGCGGGAGGGCTAATCAGTACTTC
CASSSLTSGRANQYF
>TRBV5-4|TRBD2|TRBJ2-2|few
TGTGCCAGCAGCTCCCCTAGCGGTGCCGGGGAGCTGTTTTTT
CASSSPSGAGELFF
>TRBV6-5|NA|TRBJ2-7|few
TGTGCCAGCAGTTACTCGGCGGACAAATTGTACGAGCAGTACTTC
CASSYSADKLYEQYF
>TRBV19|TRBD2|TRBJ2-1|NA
TGTGCCAGCCGGGGGGGTGAACTATACAATGAGCAGTTCTTC
CASRGGELYNEQFF
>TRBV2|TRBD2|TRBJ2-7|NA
TGTGCCAGCATCCCCGGACTAGCGGGATATCGCTTCTACGAGCAGTACTTC
CASIPGLAGYRFYEQYF
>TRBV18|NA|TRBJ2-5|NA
TGTGCCAGCTCACCAATAGCCGAGACCCAGTACTTC
CASSPIAETQYF
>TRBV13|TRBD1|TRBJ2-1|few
TGTGCCAGCAGCTTAGGCCCCGGGACAGGGGGCGCTTATGGTGAGCAGTTCTTC
CASSLGPGTGGAYGEQFF
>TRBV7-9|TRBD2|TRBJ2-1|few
TGTGCCAGCAGCTTAGTCCAGCGGGGGTACAATGAGCAGTTCTTC
CASSLVQRGYNEQFF
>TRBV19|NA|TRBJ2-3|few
TGTGCCAGTAGTATTGGGGAGGATGGTACGCAGTATTTT
CASSIGEDGTQYF
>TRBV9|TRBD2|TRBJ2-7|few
TGTGCCAGCAGCCCTACGCAGCGGGGTAGCTCCTACGAGCAGTACTTC
CASSPTQRGSSYEQYF
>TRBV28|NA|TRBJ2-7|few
TGTGCCAGCAGAAGGGGCCCCTTCTACGAGCAGTACTTC
CASRRGPFYEQYF
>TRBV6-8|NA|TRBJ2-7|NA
TGTGCCAGCAGTTACCGCAATAGTACCCCCTATTGTGACAGCTCCTACGAGCAGTACTTC
CASSYRNSTPYCDSSYEQYF
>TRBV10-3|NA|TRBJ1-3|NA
TGTGCCATCAGTGACAGCTCTGGAAACACCATATATTTT
CAISDSSGNTIYF
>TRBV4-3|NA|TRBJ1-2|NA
TGCGCCAGCAGCCAAGACTGGACAGATGAAATTAACTATGGCTACACCTTC
CASSQDWTDEINYGYTF
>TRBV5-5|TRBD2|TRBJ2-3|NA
TGTGCCAGCAGCCCAATTAGCGGGAGTGGGGCAGATACGCAGTATTTT
CASSPISGSGADTQYF
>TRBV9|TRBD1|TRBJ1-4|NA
TGTGCCAGCAGCATTTCGACAGGGAGAAATGAAAAACTGTTTTTT
CASSISTGRNEKLFF